The T cell receptor (beta chain) under discussion was sequenced for a study of blood T cell repertoires in COVID-19. Overall study context: In each case, the material was cDNA or gDNA derived from T cells, B-cell-depleted T cells, or PBMCs.

Germline V gives CDR1 SNHLY, CDR2 FYNNEI. V was shortened by 5 bases and J by 8 bases, with 7 bases between the two germline ends. This CDR3 is built from 11 residues. The table came from immunoSEQ multiplex PCR; TCRdb's copy has only in-frame clones and leaves some out. This sample yields around 280,000 clones, of which around 91% are seen a single time; approximately 1.5% belongs to the top ten. Participants' own reports of clinical history determined their cohort assignment. The V gene is TRBV2, the J gene TRBJ2-1; D gene ambiguous. Sequenced sample: PBMCs or T cells enriched from blood (not recorded which). The TCR was taken from a woman younger than 30 with acute COVID-19. The CDR3 protein is CASSLVYEQFF. CDR3 nucleotides: TGTGCCAGCAGTCTAGTTTATGAGCAGTTCTTC.